This T cell receptor (beta chain) was observed in a study of control samples from healthy donors and cancer patients. CDR1 and CDR2 from the germline V gene are SGHRS and YFSETQ. The CDR3 is 13 amino acids. V lost 4 bases, J lost 5 bases, and 10 bases lay in between. Profiled with immunoSEQ multiplex PCR; TCRdb holds only in-frame clones, not every one. The repertoire holds some 71,000 clones, with 90% as singletons. The J gene is TRBJ1-5, the V gene TRBV5-1; D gene uncertain. Sequencing input: PBMCs. The receptor comes from a woman aged 45 to 65 with colorectal cancer. CDR3 nucleotides: TGCGCCAGCAGCCCCGACCCTGATCAGCCCCAGCATTTT. Translation: CASSPDPDQPQHF. The whole variable domain, remainder taken from reference TRBV5-1 and TRBJ1-5, is KAGVTQTPRYLIKTRGQQVTLSCSPISGHRSVSWYQQTPGQGLQFLFEYFSETQRNKGNFPGRFSGRQFSNSRSEMNVSTLELGDSALYLCASSPDPDQPQHFGDGTRLSIL.